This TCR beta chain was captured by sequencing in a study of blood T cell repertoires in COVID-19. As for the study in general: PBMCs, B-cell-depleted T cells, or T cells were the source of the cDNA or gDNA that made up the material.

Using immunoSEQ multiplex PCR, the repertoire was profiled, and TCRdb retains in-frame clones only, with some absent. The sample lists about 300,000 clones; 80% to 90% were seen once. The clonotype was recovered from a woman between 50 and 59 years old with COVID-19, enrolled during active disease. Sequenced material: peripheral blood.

This chain's CDR3 is CASSQARNIGGGYTF. The CDR3 coding sequence is TGTGCCAGCAGCCAAGCGAGGAATATAGGTGGGGGCTACACCTTC. This chain connects TRBV3-1 (or the pseudogene TRBV3-2) to TRBJ1-2; unclear D gene. CDR1 is LGHDT, CDR2 YNNKEL, per germline (reference sequence). The V and J ends lost 1 base and 8 bases respectively, with 17 bases between them. The CDR3 has 15 residues.